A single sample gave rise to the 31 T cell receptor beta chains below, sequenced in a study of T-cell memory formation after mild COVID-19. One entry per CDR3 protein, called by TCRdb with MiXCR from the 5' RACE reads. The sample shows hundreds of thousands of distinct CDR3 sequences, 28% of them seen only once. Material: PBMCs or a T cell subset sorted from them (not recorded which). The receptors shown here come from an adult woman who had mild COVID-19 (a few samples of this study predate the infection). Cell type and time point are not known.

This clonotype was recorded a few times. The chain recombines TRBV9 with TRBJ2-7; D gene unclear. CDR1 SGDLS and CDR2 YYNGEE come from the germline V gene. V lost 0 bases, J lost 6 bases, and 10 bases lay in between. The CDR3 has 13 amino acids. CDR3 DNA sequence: TGTGCCAGCAGCGTAGGATCAGCGAGCGAGCAGTACTTC. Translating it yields CASSVGSASEQYF.

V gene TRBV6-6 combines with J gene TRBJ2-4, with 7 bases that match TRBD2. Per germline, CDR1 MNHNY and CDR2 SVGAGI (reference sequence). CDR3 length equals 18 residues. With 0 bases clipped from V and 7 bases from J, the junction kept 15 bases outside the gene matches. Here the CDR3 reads CASSYSGGTTGNSNIQYF. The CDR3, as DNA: TGTGCCAGCAGTTACTCCGGAGGGACTACCGGGAACTCGAACATTCAGTACTTC.

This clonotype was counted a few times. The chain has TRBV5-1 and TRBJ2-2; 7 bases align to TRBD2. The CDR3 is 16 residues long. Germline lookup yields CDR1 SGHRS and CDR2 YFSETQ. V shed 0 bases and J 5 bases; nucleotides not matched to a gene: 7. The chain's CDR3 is CASSLDEVSGTGELFF. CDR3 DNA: TGCGCCAGCAGCTTGGATGAGGTTAGCGGGACCGGGGAGCTGTTTTTT.

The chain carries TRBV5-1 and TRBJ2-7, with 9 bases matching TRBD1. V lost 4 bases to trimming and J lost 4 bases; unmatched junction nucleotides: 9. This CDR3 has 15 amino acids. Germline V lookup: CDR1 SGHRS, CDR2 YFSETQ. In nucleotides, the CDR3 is TGCGCCAGCAGCACACAGGGGGCGGACGCGTACGAGCAGTACTTC. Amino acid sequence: CASSTQGADAYEQYF.

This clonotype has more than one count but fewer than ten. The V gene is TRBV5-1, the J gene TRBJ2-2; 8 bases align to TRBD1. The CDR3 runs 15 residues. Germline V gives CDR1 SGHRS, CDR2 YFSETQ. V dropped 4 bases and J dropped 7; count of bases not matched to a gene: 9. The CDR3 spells CASSGETGVSGELFF. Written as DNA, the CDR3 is TGCGCCAGCAGCGGCGAGACAGGGGTCAGCGGGGAGCTGTTTTTT. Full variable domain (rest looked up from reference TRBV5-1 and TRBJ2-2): KAGVTQTPRYLIKTRGQQVTLSCSPISGHRSVSWYQQTPGQGLQFLFEYFSETQRNKGNFPGRFSGRQFSNSRSEMNVSTLELGDSALYLCASSGETGVSGELFFGEGSRLTVL.

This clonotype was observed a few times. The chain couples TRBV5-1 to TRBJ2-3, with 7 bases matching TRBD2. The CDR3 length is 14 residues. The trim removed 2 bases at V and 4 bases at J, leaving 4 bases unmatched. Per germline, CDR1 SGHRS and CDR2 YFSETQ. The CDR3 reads CASSFWTRSDTQYF. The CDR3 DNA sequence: TGCGCCAGCAGCTTTTGGACTAGATCAGATACGCAGTATTTT.

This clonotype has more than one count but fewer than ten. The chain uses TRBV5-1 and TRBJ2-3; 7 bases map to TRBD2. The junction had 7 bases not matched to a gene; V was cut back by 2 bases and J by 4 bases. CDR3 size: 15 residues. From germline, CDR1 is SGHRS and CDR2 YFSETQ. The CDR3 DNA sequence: TGCGCCAGCAGCTTACTAGCGCCCCAGGCAGATACGCAGTATTTT. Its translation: CASSLLAPQADTQYF.

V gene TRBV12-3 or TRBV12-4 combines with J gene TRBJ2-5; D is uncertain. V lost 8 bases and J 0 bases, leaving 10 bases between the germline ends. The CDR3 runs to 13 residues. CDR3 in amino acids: CASCSLYQETQYF. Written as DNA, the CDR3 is TGTGCCAGCTGCTCACTGTACCAAGAGACCCAGTACTTC.

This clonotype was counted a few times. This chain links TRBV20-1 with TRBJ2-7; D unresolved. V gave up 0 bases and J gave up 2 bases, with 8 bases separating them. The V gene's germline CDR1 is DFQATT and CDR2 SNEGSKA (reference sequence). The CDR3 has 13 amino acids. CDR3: CSAREAKTYEQYF. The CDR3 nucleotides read TGCAGTGCTAGAGAAGCCAAAACCTACGAGCAGTACTTC.

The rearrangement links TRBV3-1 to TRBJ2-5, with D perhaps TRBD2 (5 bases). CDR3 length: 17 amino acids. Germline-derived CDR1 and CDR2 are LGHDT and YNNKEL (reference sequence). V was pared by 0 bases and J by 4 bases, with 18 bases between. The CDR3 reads CASSQDYTRTPSETQYF. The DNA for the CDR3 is TGTGCCAGCAGCCAAGATTATACTAGGACTCCCTCAGAGACCCAGTACTTC.

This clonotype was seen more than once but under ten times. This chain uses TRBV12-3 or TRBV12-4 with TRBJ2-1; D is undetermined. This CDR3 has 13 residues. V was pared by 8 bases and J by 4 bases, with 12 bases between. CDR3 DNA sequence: TGTGCCAGCCGACCGGACGGATACAATGAGCAGTTCTTC. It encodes CASRPDGYNEQFF.

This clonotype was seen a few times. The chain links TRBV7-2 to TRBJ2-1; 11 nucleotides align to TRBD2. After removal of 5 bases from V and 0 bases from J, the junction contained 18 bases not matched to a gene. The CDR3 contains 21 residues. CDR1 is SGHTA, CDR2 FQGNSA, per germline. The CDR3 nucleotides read TGTGCCAGCAGCCGACCCAGGGCTAGCGGGGGGTCTACTAGCTCCTACAATGAGCAGTTCTTC. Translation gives CASSRPRASGGSTSSYNEQFF.

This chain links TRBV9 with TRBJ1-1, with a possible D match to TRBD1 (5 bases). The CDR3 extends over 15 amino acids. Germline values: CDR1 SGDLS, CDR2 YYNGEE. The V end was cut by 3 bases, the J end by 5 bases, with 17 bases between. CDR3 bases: TGTGCCAGCAGCGCCGGGGACGGTAGCAAGACTGAAGCTTTCTTT. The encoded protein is CASSAGDGSKTEAFF.

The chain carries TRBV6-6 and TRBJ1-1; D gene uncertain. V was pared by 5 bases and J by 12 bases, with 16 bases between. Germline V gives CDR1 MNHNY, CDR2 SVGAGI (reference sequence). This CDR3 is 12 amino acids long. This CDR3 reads CASSTRVEWTFF. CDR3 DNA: TGTGCCAGCAGTACCCGGGTCGAGTGGACTTTCTTT.

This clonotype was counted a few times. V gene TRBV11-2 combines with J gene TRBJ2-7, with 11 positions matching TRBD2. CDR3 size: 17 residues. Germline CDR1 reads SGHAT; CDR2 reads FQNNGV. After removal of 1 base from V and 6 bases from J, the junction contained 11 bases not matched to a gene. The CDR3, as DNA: TGTGCCAGCAGCTTAGGATCCCTAGCGGGAGGAGTCCCCGAGCAGTACTTC. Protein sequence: CASSLGSLAGGVPEQYF.

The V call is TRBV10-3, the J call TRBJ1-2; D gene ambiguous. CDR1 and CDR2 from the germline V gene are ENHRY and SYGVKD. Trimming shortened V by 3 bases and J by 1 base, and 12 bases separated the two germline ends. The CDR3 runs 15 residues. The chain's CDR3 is CAISDWSEINYGYTF. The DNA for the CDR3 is TGTGCCATCAGTGATTGGTCAGAAATTAACTATGGCTACACCTTC.

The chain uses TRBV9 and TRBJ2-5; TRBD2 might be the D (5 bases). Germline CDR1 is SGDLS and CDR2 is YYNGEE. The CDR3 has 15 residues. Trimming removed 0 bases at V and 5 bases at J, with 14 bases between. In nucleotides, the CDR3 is TGTGCCAGCAGCGTAGCGGTGGGGAGTGGGGAGACCCAGTACTTC. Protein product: CASSVAVGSGETQYF.

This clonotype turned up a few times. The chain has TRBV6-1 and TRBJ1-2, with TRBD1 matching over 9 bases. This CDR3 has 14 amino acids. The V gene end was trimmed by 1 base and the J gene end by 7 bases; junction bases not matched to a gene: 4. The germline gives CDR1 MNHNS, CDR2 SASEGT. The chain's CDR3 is CASSEVGTGFGYTF. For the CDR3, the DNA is TGTGCCAGCAGTGAAGTTGGGACAGGGTTTGGCTACACCTTC.

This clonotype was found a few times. The CDR3 region has the DNA TGCAGTGCTTTCCCTTCTGTATACAATGAGCAGTTCTTC. This codes for CSAFPSVYNEQFF. This sequence joins TRBV20-1 and TRBJ2-1; D uncertain. The CDR3 covers 13 residues. The germline CDR1 and CDR2 sequences are DFQATT and SNEGSKA (reference sequence). V gave up 5 bases and J gave up 4 bases, with 12 bases separating them.

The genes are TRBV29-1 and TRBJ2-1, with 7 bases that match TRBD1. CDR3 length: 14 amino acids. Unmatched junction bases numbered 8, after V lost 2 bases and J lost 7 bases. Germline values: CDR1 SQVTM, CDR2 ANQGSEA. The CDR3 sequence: CSVESYRGSNEQFF. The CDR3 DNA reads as TGCAGCGTTGAATCGTACAGGGGTAGTAATGAGCAGTTCTTC.

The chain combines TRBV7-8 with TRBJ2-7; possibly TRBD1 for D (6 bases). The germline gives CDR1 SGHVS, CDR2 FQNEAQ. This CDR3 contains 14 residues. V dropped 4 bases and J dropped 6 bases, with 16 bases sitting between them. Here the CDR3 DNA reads TGTGCCAGCAGCTCCCATCTACAGGGTTTCGAGCAGTACTTC. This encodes CASSSHLQGFEQYF.

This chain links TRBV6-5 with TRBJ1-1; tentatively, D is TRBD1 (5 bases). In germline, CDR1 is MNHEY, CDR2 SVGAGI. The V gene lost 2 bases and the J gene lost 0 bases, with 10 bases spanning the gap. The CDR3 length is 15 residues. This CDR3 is CASSYGAIMNTEAFF. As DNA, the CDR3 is TGTGCCAGCAGTTACGGGGCAATCATGAACACTGAAGCTTTCTTT.

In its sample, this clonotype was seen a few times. For the CDR3, the DNA is TGTGCCAGCAGTGTCACCGGGACAGGGTATGGCTACACCTTC. Translation gives CASSVTGTGYGYTF. The V call is TRBV25-1, the J call TRBJ1-2; 9 bases align to TRBD1. The length of the CDR3 is 14 residues. CDR1 is MGHDK and CDR2 is SYGVNS in the germline V gene. V shed 4 bases and J 5 bases; nucleotides not matched to a gene: 5.

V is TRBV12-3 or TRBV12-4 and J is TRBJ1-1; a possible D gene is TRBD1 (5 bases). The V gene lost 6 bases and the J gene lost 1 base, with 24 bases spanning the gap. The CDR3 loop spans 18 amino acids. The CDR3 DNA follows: TGTGCCAGCAGCCAATCCTGGGGGAAGGGGTTATCGAACACTGAAGCTTTCTTT. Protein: CASSQSWGKGLSNTEAFF.

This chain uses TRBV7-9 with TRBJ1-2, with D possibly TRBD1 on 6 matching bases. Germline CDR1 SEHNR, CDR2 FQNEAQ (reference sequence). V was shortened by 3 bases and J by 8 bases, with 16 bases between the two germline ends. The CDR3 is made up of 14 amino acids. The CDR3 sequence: CASSFLTGGYGYTF. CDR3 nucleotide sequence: TGTGCCAGCAGCTTCTTGACAGGAGGATACGGCTACACCTTC. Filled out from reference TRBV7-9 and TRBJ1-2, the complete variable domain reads DTGVSQNPRHKITKRGQNVTFRCDPISEHNRLYWYRQTLGQGPEFLTYFQNEAQLEKSRLLSDRFSAERPKGSFSTLEIQRTEQGDSAMYLCASSFLTGGYGYTFGSGTRLTVV.

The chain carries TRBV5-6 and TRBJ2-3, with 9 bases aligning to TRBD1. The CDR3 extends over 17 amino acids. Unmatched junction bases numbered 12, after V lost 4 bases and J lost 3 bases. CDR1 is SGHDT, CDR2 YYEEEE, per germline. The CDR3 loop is CASSRLGDREKTDTQYF. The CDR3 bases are TGTGCCAGCAGCCGGTTGGGGGACAGGGAAAAGACAGATACGCAGTATTTT. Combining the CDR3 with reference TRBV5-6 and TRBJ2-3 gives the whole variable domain DAGVTQSPTHLIKTRGQQVTLRCSPKSGHDTVSWYQQALGQGPQFIFQYYEEEERQRGNFPDRFSGHQFPNYSSELNVNALLLGDSALYLCASSRLGDREKTDTQYFGPGTRLTVL.

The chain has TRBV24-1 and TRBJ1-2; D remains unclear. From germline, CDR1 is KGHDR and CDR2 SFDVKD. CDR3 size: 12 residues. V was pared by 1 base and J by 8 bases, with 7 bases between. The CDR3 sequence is CATSDFRTGYTF. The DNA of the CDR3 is TGTGCCACCAGTGATTTCCGGACGGGCTACACCTTC.

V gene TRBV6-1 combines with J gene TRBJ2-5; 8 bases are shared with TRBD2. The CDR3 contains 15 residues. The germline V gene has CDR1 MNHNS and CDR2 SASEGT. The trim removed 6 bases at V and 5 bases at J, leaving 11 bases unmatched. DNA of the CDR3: TGTGCCAGCAGAGGTTCAATAGCGGGGTCGGAGACCCAGTACTTC. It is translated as CASRGSIAGSETQYF.

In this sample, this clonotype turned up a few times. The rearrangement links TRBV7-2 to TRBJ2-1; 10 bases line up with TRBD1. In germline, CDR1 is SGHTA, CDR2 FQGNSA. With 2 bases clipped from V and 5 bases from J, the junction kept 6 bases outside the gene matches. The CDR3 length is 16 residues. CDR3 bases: TGTGCCAGCAGCTTATTCGGGACAGGGGTCAACAATGAGCAGTTCTTC. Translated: CASSLFGTGVNNEQFF.

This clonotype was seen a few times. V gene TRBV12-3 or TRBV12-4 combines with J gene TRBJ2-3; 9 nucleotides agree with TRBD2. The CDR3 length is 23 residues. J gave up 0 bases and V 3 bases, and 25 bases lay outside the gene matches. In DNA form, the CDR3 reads TGTGCCAGCAGTTTCCCATACGCAGATCCGAGAACTAGCGGGCTTCCTAGCACAGATACGCAGTATTTT. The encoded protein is CASSFPYADPRTSGLPSTDTQYF.

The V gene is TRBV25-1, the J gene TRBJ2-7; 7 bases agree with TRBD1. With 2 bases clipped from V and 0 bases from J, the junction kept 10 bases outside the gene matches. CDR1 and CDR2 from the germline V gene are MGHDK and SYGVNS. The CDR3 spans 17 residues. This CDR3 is CASSENPPTGSSYEQYF. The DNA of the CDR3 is TGTGCCAGCAGTGAAAACCCCCCGACAGGGAGCTCCTACGAGCAGTACTTC.